This TCR beta chain was captured in a study of Graves' ophthalmopathy and Graves' hyperthyroidism. For the study at large: Stable hyperthyroidism meant no progression to ophthalmopathy within 18 months of follow-up.

The germline V gene encodes CDR1 SGHVS and CDR2 FNYEAQ. J gave up 0 bases and V 3 bases, and 3 bases lay outside the gene matches. The CDR3 runs to 15 residues. Amplified material comprised TCR beta CDR3 regions derived from RNA transcripts. First-round RT-PCR used HTBI primers; second-round multiplex PCR followed. TCRdb ran MiXCR on the multiplex PCR reads and lists one entry per CDR3 protein. The sample includes about 550,000 distinct CDR3 sequences, less than 45% seen only once; the top ten take roughly 4.5%. Whole-study results and caveats: Also, most clonotypes expanded in the thyroid above 0.001 frequency appeared in blood. Between ophthalmopathy and stable hyperthyroidism, a 13-signature model drew a separation with just over 85% sensitivity and approximately 79% specificity.

This clonotype was recorded many times. Its specificity is not known. The clonotype was recovered from an adult man with Graves' hyperthyroidism. Sequenced: peripheral blood or thyroid tissue (not recorded which). The gene calls are TRBV7-6 and TRBJ1-2, with TRBD1 identical over 8 bases. The CDR3 region is CASSLGDRSNYGYTF. The CDR3 DNA is TGTGCCAGCAGCTTGGGGGACAGGTCTAACTATGGCTACACCTTC.